The 31 T cell receptor beta chains in this list originate from one sample, sequenced in a study of blood T cell repertoires in COVID-19. Produced via immunoSEQ multiplex PCR; TCRdb's table is partial and in-frame only. The sample holds under 150,000 clones, about 88% seen once. Sequenced input: peripheral blood. The receptors here all came from a human donor in a cohort sampled during active COVID-19.

J is TRBJ1-1 and V is TRBV21-1; the table names TRBD1, a call not compared with the DNA. TRBV21-1 is termed a pseudogene. The CDR3 is 12 amino acids. CDR3 sequence reads: CASNLRGTEAFF. The CDR3 DNA reads as TGTGCCAGCAATCTGAGGGGGACTGAAGCTTTCTTT.

This sequence joins TRBV29-1 and TRBJ1-2; 8 bases map to TRBD1. Germline values: CDR1 SQVTM, CDR2 ANQGSEA. This CDR3 contains 13 residues. Trimming at V came to 7 bases and at J to 8 bases, leaving 12 bases not matched to a gene. CDR3 coding DNA: TGCAGCGGGGCCTCAGGGGGCCGGGACGGCTACACCTTC. It yields the protein CSGASGGRDGYTF.

J is TRBJ2-7 and V is TRBV6-2 or TRBV6-3, with TRBD1 as a possible D gene (5 bases). Germline values: CDR1 MNHEY, CDR2 SVGEGT. V shed 5 bases and J shed 6 bases, with 8 bases lying between them. The CDR3 totals 11 residues. The CDR3 nucleotides are TGTGCCAGCAGTCAGGGTGTCGAGCAGTACTTC. Its translation is CASSQGVEQYF.

This chain connects TRBV2 to TRBJ1-4; 10 positions match TRBD1. The junction had 7 bases not matched to a gene; V was cut back by 2 bases and J by 1 base. Germline CDR1 is SNHLY and CDR2 is FYNNEI. This CDR3 has 18 residues. The CDR3, as DNA: TGTGCCAGCAGTGAAAACAGACAGGGGGCAGGAACTAATGAAAAACTGTTTTTT. Its translation: CASSENRQGAGTNEKLFF.

The J gene is TRBJ1-1, the V gene TRBV6-5; D might be TRBD1 (5 bases). Trimming cost V 2 bases and J 12 bases, with 19 bases left between them. This CDR3 comprises 14 residues. Per the germline V gene, CDR1 is MNHEY and CDR2 is SVGAGI. CDR3 protein: CASSYPGPNPVPFF. The CDR3 nucleotides read TGTGCCAGCAGTTACCCAGGGCCCAATCCCGTTCCTTTCTTT.

This clone has a handful of counts. The DNA of the CDR3 is TGTGCCACCAGTGATTTTGGGGACAGGGGGCTAGCGTCCACAAACAATGAGCAGTTCTTC. Protein product: CATSDFGDRGLASTNNEQFF. This rearrangement joins TRBV24-1 to TRBJ2-1, with 12 positions matching TRBD1. V shed 1 base, J shed 5 bases, and the junction held 14 bases outside the gene matches. The CDR3 has 20 amino acids. Germline CDR1 and CDR2: KGHDR and SFDVKD.

The rearrangement links TRBV6-5 to TRBJ2-2; D is perhaps TRBD1 (5 bases). The CDR3 extends over 13 amino acids. Germline loops: CDR1 MNHEY, CDR2 SVGAGI. Trimming took off 8 bases at V and 7 bases at J, with 14 bases between the two ends. The CDR3 DNA is TGTGCCAGCCGACGAGGCAGGGACGGGGAGCTGTTTTTT. It yields the protein CASRRGRDGELFF.

The V and J genes are TRBV11-2 and TRBJ2-7, with a possible D match to TRBD2 (6 bases). Germline V gene sequence: CDR1 SGHAT, CDR2 FQNNGV. Trimming removed 5 bases from V and 0 bases from J, with 17 bases in between. The CDR3 length is 16 residues. CDR3 nucleotides: TGTGCCAGCAGCGTCAGCGGGTTAGCGAACTCCTACGAGCAGTACTTC. It translates to CASSVSGLANSYEQYF. The variable domain in full, with the rest retrieved from reference TRBV11-2 and TRBJ2-7, is EAGVAQSPRYKIIEKRQSVAFWCNPISGHATLYWYQQILGQGPKLLIQFQNNGVVDDSQLPKDRFSAERLKGVDSTLKIQPAKLEDSAVYLCASSVSGLANSYEQYFGPGTRLTVT.

The rearrangement links TRBV2 to TRBJ1-1, with 8 positions matching TRBD1. V dropped 6 bases and J dropped 1; count of bases not matched to a gene: 13. Germline V gene lookup returns CDR1 SNHLY and CDR2 FYNNEI. The length of the CDR3 is 17 residues. This chain's CDR3 is CASSPGRGRGSNTEAFF. In DNA, the CDR3 is TGTGCCAGCAGCCCTGGCAGGGGGCGAGGCTCGAACACTGAAGCTTTCTTT.

This chain links TRBV28 with TRBJ2-7, with D possibly TRBD1 on 8 matching bases. Looked up from germline, CDR1 is MDHEN and CDR2 is SYDVKM. The CDR3 has 13 residues. V lost 6 bases, J lost 4 bases, and 13 bases lay in between. The CDR3 DNA is TGTGCCAGCAGAGTACAGGGGGGGTACGAGCAGTACTTC. This translates into CASRVQGGYEQYF. The full variable domain, rest sourced from reference TRBV28 and TRBJ2-7, is DVKVTQSSRYLVKRTGEKVFLECVQDMDHENMFWYRQDPGLGLRLIYFSYDVKMKEKGDIPEGYSVSREKKERFSLILESASTNQTSMYLCASRVQGGYEQYFGPGTRLTVT.

V usage is TRBV19 and J usage is TRBJ2-7; weak D call: TRBD2 (6 bases). CDR1 and CDR2 from the germline V gene are LNHDA and SQIVND (reference sequence). The ends were cut back, 8 bases at V and 5 bases at J, with 16 bases in the middle. The CDR3 spans 13 residues. For the CDR3, the DNA is TGTGCCAGTCGCGGGGCAGGCTTAGACGAGCAGTACTTC. It yields the protein CASRGAGLDEQYF.

The rearrangement uses TRBV25-1 and TRBJ1-1; D is ambiguous. V shed 5 bases and J shed 3 bases, with 10 bases lying between them. From germline, CDR1 is MGHDK and CDR2 SYGVNS. The CDR3 has 13 residues. The CDR3 region has the DNA TGTGCCAGCAGTATAAGACGGGACACTGAAGCTTTCTTT. Translated: CASSIRRDTEAFF.

V is TRBV11-3 and J is TRBJ2-1; weak D call: TRBD2 (6 bases). The CDR3 covers 15 residues. Germline-derived CDR1 and CDR2 are SGHNT and YENEEA. V lost 1 base and J lost 6, with 13 bases in between. CDR3 bases: TGTGCCAGCAGCTTAGGTGGCGGGAACTCCAATGAGCAGTTCTTC. Translated, it gives CASSLGGGNSNEQFF.

In this sample, this clone turned up once. The rearrangement links TRBV15 to TRBJ2-5; D may be TRBD2 (7 bases). Germline CDR1 LNHNV, CDR2 YYDKDF (reference sequence). The CDR3 sequence is 15 residues long. With 5 bases removed from V and 5 bases from J, the gap between germline ends came to 18 bases. The CDR3 bases are TGTGCCACCAGCTCAAGGGGGGGAGGATGGGAGACCCAGTACTTC. Translating it yields CATSSRGGGWETQYF.

V gene TRBV10-3 combines with J gene TRBJ2-1; 10 bases align to TRBD1. The CDR3 runs 14 residues. With V trimmed by 6 bases and J by 8 bases, 7 bases remained unmatched. Germline V gives CDR1 ENHRY, CDR2 SYGVKD. CDR3 coding DNA: TGTGCCATCAGATCCGGGACAGGGGCCGATGAGCAGTTCTTC. It translates to CAIRSGTGADEQFF.

The V gene is TRBV28, the J gene TRBJ1-2; 7 nucleotides line up with TRBD1. The CDR3 consists of 14 residues. The trim removed 5 bases at V and 4 bases at J, leaving 7 bases unmatched. From germline, CDR1 is MDHEN and CDR2 SYDVKM. CDR3 protein: CASSLGGSRYGYTF. In DNA form, the CDR3 reads TGTGCCAGCAGTCTAGGGGGCAGCCGCTATGGCTACACCTTC.

This clone has more than one count but fewer than ten. The rearrangement links TRBV10-2 to TRBJ2-2; D is perhaps TRBD2 (6 bases). Germline V gene sequence: CDR1 WSHSY, CDR2 SAAADI. The CDR3 has 16 amino acids. V dropped 6 bases and J dropped 7 bases, with 21 bases sitting between them. The CDR3 bases are TGCGCCAGCAGACCAATCGGAGGGGAGGAGGGCGGGGAGCTGTTTTTT. Amino acids: CASRPIGGEEGGELFF.

The chain joins TRBV6-2 or TRBV6-3 to TRBJ1-5, with D perhaps TRBD1 (6 bases). The V gene's germline CDR1 is MNHEY and CDR2 SVGEGT. The V end lost 4 bases, the J end lost 6 bases, and 13 bases lay between the germline ends. The CDR3 extends over 14 amino acids. As DNA, the CDR3 is TGTGCCAGCAGTTGGCAGGGGCAGGGTCAGCCCCAGCATTTT. It encodes CASSWQGQGQPQHF.

To note about this clone: One junction end disagrees with the germline gene, perhaps due to a read error. The sample carries other DNA sequences with the same CDR3. The chain combines TRBV5-1 with TRBJ2-2; 9 bases are shared with TRBD1. Germline V gives CDR1 SGHRS, CDR2 YFSETQ. The CDR3 spans 17 residues. In DNA form, the CDR3 reads TGCGCCAGTAGCTTGGCCCCGACAGGGGGAAAGGCCGGGGAGCTGTTTTTT. Its protein product is CASSLAPTGGKAGELFF. The full variable domain, its missing parts supplied by reference TRBV5-1 and TRBJ2-2, is KAGVTQTPRYLIKTRGQQVTLSCSPISGHRSVSWYQQTPGQGLQFLFEYFSETQRNKGNFPGRFSGRQFSNSRSEMNVSTLELGDSALYLCASSLAPTGGKAGELFFGEGSRLTVL.

V usage is TRBV7-2 and J usage is TRBJ1-3, with TRBD1 identical over 8 bases. The CDR3 is 17 residues long. J lost 2 bases, V lost 1 base, and 7 bases had no gene match. Germline assignment: CDR1 SGHTA and CDR2 FQGNSA. The CDR3 nucleotides are TGTGCCAGCAGCTTAGACGCAGGGGGCATCCCTGGAAACACCATATATTTT. Translated: CASSLDAGGIPGNTIYF.

The rearrangement links TRBV4-1 to TRBJ1-4; 7 bases line up with TRBD1. Losses at the gene ends were 3 bases for V and 0 bases for J; bases not matched to a gene: 7. Germline V gene sequence: CDR1 MGHRA, CDR2 YSYEKL. CDR3 length equals 17 residues. DNA for the CDR3: TGCGCCAGCAGCCAGGACGGGACAGCCTCAACTAATGAAAAACTGTTTTTT. Its translation is CASSQDGTASTNEKLFF.

This CDR3 is CASSDHRGGNTEAFF. As DNA, the CDR3 is TGCGCCAGCAGTGACCACAGGGGGGGAAACACTGAAGCTTTCTTT. The chain couples TRBV10-1 to TRBJ1-1, with 8 bases fitting TRBD1. Trimming removed 3 bases from V and 2 bases from J; junction bases left unmatched: 5. In germline, CDR1 is WNHNN, CDR2 SYGVQD (reference sequence). The CDR3 is made up of 15 amino acids.

This clone was seen a few times. This sample includes further DNA sequences coding for the same CDR3. The chain recombines TRBV28 with TRBJ2-1, with TRBD2 identical over 8 bases. CDR3 length: 16 residues. The germline V gene encodes CDR1 MDHEN and CDR2 SYDVKM. Germline trimming cut 1 base from V and 1 base from J; bases unmatched to any gene: 3. CDR3 sequence (DNA): TGTGCCAGCAGTTTATCGGCGGGAGGTTCCTACAATGAGCAGTTCTTC. This codes for CASSLSAGGSYNEQFF.

The V call is TRBV7-8, the J call TRBJ1-2; D unclear. This CDR3 has 14 residues. CDR1 SGHVS and CDR2 FQNEAQ come from the germline V gene. Between the trimmed V and J ends, which lost 5 bases and 4 bases, there was a span of 14 bases. The CDR3, as DNA: TGTGCCAGCAGCCCTCGGGGAGGGAGCTATGGCTACACCTTC. Translated: CASSPRGGSYGYTF.

This sequence joins TRBV5-1 and TRBJ1-4; perhaps TRBD1 as D (6 bases). The CDR3 has 15 residues. Per germline, CDR1 SGHRS and CDR2 YFSETQ. V dropped 0 bases and J dropped 8 bases, with 14 bases sitting between them. For the CDR3, the DNA is TGCGCCAGCAGCTTGGCCAGGGCAGGGGAGGAAAAACTGTTTTTT. Translated, it gives CASSLARAGEEKLFF.

The genes are TRBV10-3 and TRBJ2-5; D perhaps matches TRBD2 (7 bases). Germline loops: CDR1 ENHRY, CDR2 SYGVKD. Trimming removed 6 bases from V and 2 bases from J, with 16 bases in between. The length of the CDR3 is 15 residues. CDR3 sequence (DNA): TGTGCCATCAGCCAAGGGGGGGGAATTCAAGAGACCCAGTACTTC. This sequence encodes CAISQGGGIQETQYF.

V usage is TRBV25-1 and J usage is TRBJ2-6; 7 positions agree with TRBD1. Trimming took 3 bases from V and 2 from J; bases not matched to a gene: 7. Germline V gene data show CDR1 as MGHDK and CDR2 as SYGVNS. The CDR3 spans 17 residues. CDR3 amino acids: CASSDGQVSAGANVLTF. In nucleotides, the CDR3 is TGTGCCAGCAGTGATGGACAGGTTAGTGCTGGGGCCAACGTCCTGACTTTC.

The rearrangement links TRBV7-2 to TRBJ2-5; 9 bases fit TRBD2. The CDR3 covers 17 residues. Germline-derived CDR1 and CDR2 are SGHTA and FQGNSA. The trim removed 4 bases at V and 4 bases at J, leaving 13 bases unmatched. The CDR3 region has the DNA TGTGCCAGCAGCTCAAAGGCGACTAGCGGCCAAGGAGAGACCCAGTACTTC. As protein: CASSSKATSGQGETQYF.

The gene calls are TRBV12-5 and TRBJ1-5; D might be TRBD1 (5 bases). Trimming shortened V by 3 bases and J by 5 bases, and 11 bases separated the two germline ends. The CDR3 is 14 amino acids. Per germline, CDR1 LGHNT and CDR2 FRNRAP. CDR3 region: CASGFGGDDQPQHF. The CDR3 DNA reads as TGTGCTAGTGGTTTTGGAGGGGATGATCAGCCCCAGCATTTT.

V gene TRBV5-4 combines with J gene TRBJ2-2, with 7 positions matching TRBD1. J lost 1 base, V lost 3 bases, and 6 bases had no gene match. Germline V gene sequence: CDR1 SGHNT, CDR2 YYREEE (reference sequence). This CDR3 spans 16 amino acids. CDR3 in DNA: TGTGCCAGCAGCTCGCCCCGGACAGGGAACACCGGGGAGCTGTTTTTT. Its translation: CASSSPRTGNTGELFF. Full variable domain (missing parts from reference TRBV5-4 and TRBJ2-2): ETGVTQSPTHLIKTRGQQVTLRCSSQSGHNTVSWYQQALGQGPQFIFQYYREEENGRGNFPPRFSGLQFPNYSSELNVNALELDDSALYLCASSSPRTGNTGELFFGEGSRLTVL.

The rearrangement links TRBV18 to TRBJ2-5; tentative D call: TRBD1 (6 bases). V was cut by 5 bases and J by 4 bases, with 14 bases left in between. CDR1 is KGHSH, CDR2 LQKENI, per germline. CDR3 length: 14 amino acids. In nucleotides, the CDR3 is TGTGCCAGCTCAGCCTTCCAGGGGCGAGAGACCCAGTACTTC. This encodes CASSAFQGRETQYF.